A single sample gave rise to the 31 T cell receptor beta chains below, sequenced in a study of blood T cells in healthy people across ages. Combining a sample-barcoded 5' primer with a J-beta primer mix, a second PCR ran for 7 to 11 cycles. TCRdb redid the calling of the 5' RACE reads with MiXCR, one entry per CDR3 protein. The sample consists of 1.5 million to 2 million distinct CDR3 sequences, roughly 49% of them appearing once. The sequenced sample consisted of blood. The receptors were gathered from a woman aged 40 to 50 in good health.

The chain uses TRBV2 and TRBJ2-5; tentatively, D is TRBD1 (5 bases). The CDR3 length is 14 residues. Germline V CDR1 and CDR2: SNHLY, FYNNEI. V gave up 4 bases and J gave up 3 bases, with 12 bases separating them. CDR3 nucleotide sequence: TGTGCCAGCAGTGTGGGGCAGGCGGAAGAGACCCAGTACTTC. Residues: CASSVGQAEETQYF.

This clonotype showed up just a few times. CDR3 sequence reads: CSVEDPQGSGSYNEQFF. As DNA, the CDR3 is TGCAGCGTTGAAGATCCTCAAGGGTCGGGCTCCTACAATGAGCAGTTCTTC. This chain connects TRBV29-1 to TRBJ2-1; no definite D call. Deletions cut 0 bases from V and 0 bases from J, with 15 bases between. The CDR3 has 17 residues. Per germline, CDR1 SQVTM and CDR2 ANQGSEA.

This clonotype was picked up a small number of times. This rearrangement joins TRBV6-6 to TRBJ2-7, with D perhaps being TRBD1 or TRBD2 (7 bases each). From germline, CDR1 is MNHNY and CDR2 SVGAGI (reference sequence). V shed 8 bases and J shed 0 bases, with 14 bases lying between them. The CDR3 is 14 residues long. CDR3 sequence: CASLRGTDSYEQYF. The CDR3 nucleotides read TGTGCCAGCTTGCGGGGGACAGACTCCTACGAGCAGTACTTC.

The chain has TRBV20-1 and TRBJ1-2; D unresolved. Trimming pared 5 bases from V and 4 bases from J, leaving 2 bases between. CDR3 length: 9 amino acids. Germline V lookup: CDR1 DFQATT, CDR2 SNEGSKA (reference sequence). The CDR3 spells CSAFYGYTF. CDR3 coding DNA: TGCAGTGCTTTCTATGGCTACACCTTC.

The V call is TRBV20-1, the J call TRBJ2-7, with unresolved D. V was trimmed by 2 bases and J by 12 bases, leaving 20 bases between them. CDR1 is DFQATT and CDR2 is SNEGSKA in the germline V gene (reference sequence). This CDR3 is 13 amino acids long. CDR3 sequence reads: CSARRPGGETRYF. DNA of the CDR3: TGCAGTGCTAGACGGCCGGGTGGTGAGACCCGGTACTTC.

The V and J genes are TRBV6-5 and TRBJ2-6; D is unresolved. The V gene lost 5 bases and the J gene lost 0 bases, with 8 bases spanning the gap. This CDR3 has 15 residues. CDR1 and CDR2 from the germline V gene are MNHEY and SVGAGI. Here the CDR3 reads CASSRRHSGANVLTF. DNA for the CDR3: TGTGCCAGCAGTCGACGGCACTCTGGGGCCAACGTCCTGACTTTC.

The rearrangement links TRBV7-9 to TRBJ2-3; 9 bases are shared with TRBD2. This CDR3 comprises 17 residues. The V segment lost 2 bases and the J segment 3 bases; nucleotides outside the gene matches: 9. CDR1 SEHNR and CDR2 FQNEAQ come from the germline V gene (reference sequence). This CDR3 reads CASSLPPAGGRTDTQYF. The CDR3 bases are TGTGCCAGCAGCTTACCGCCAGCGGGGGGTCGGACAGATACGCAGTATTTT.

In this sample, this clonotype turned up many times. CDR3 protein: CASSLGPTSYEQYF. In nucleotides, the CDR3 is TGTGCCAGCAGCCTCGGGCCTACCTCCTACGAGCAGTACTTC. The J gene is TRBJ2-7, the V gene TRBV6-6; D gene uncertain. The CDR3 totals 14 residues. Germline V gives CDR1 MNHNY, CDR2 SVGAGI (reference sequence). V lost 6 bases to trimming and J lost 0 bases, with 12 bases between them.

The V and J genes are TRBV11-1 and TRBJ1-1; D gene uncertain. CDR3 length: 16 amino acids. CDR1 is SGHAT, CDR2 FQDESV, per germline (reference sequence). V lost 5 bases to trimming and J lost 0 bases, with 16 bases between them. The CDR3, as DNA: TGTGCCAGCAGCCAGCCTAGGCGAGGCGTGAACACTGAAGCTTTCTTT. Amino acid sequence: CASSQPRRGVNTEAFF.

The chain is built from TRBV2 and TRBJ2-5; possibly TRBD2 for D (7 bases). V was cut by 8 bases and J by 1 base, with 17 bases left in between. Germline values: CDR1 SNHLY, CDR2 FYNNEI. This CDR3 comprises 15 residues. In nucleotides, the CDR3 is TGTGCCAGCTGCCAGCGGGACACTTTCCAAGAGACCCAGTACTTC. This gives the protein CASCQRDTFQETQYF.

This clonotype was recorded a few times. The chain joins TRBV29-1 to TRBJ1-2; TRBD1 might be the D (6 bases). Trimming took 1 base from V and 6 from J, leaving 9 bases between them. This CDR3 has 12 residues. Germline CDR1 and CDR2: SQVTM and ANQGSEA. CDR3 coding DNA: TGCAGCGTTGAAGGGACAGCAGATGGCTACACCTTC. This gives the protein CSVEGTADGYTF.

The V call is TRBV29-1, the J call TRBJ2-1; 10 bases fit TRBD2. The CDR3 extends over 12 amino acids. Trimming removed 4 bases from V and 9 bases from J; junction bases left unmatched: 3. Germline CDR1 SQVTM, CDR2 ANQGSEA. CDR3: CSVGSGGSEQFF. CDR3 nucleotides: TGCAGCGTTGGTAGCGGGGGGAGTGAGCAGTTCTTC.

V usage is TRBV11-2 and J usage is TRBJ2-7, with 10 positions matching TRBD2. V lost 6 bases, J lost 3 bases, and 5 bases stayed unmatched. Per germline, CDR1 SGHAT and CDR2 FQNNGV. CDR3 length: 14 residues. The CDR3 region has the DNA TGTGCCAGCAGGGGCGCTAGCGGGGGCTACGAGCAGTACTTC. Translating it yields CASRGASGGYEQYF.

This clonotype was detected only a few times. The chain joins TRBV5-1 to TRBJ2-4; 7 bases match TRBD1. Losses at the gene ends were 0 bases for V and 8 bases for J; bases not matched to a gene: 8. CDR3 length: 15 residues. Per germline, CDR1 SGHRS and CDR2 YFSETQ. Here the CDR3 reads CASSLVSTGKDIQYF. The CDR3 nucleotides are TGCGCCAGCAGCTTGGTTTCGACAGGGAAGGACATTCAGTACTTC.

This sequence joins TRBV18 and TRBJ2-4; D is ambiguous. The CDR3 has 15 residues. CDR1 is KGHSH, CDR2 LQKENI, per germline. Trimming took off 6 bases at V and 13 bases at J, with 25 bases between the two ends. CDR3 amino acids: CASSPSPTRTGEQYF. DNA for the CDR3: TGTGCCAGCTCGCCCTCGCCGACCAGGACGGGTGAGCAGTACTTC.

The chain employs TRBV6-1 and TRBJ2-1; D gene ambiguous. Trimming left V 4 bases short and J 6 bases short, with 7 bases between. CDR3 length equals 12 residues. Per germline, CDR1 MNHNS and CDR2 SASEGT. The CDR3 protein is CASSVSFNEQFF. The CDR3 nucleotides are TGTGCCAGCAGTGTTTCTTTCAATGAGCAGTTCTTC.

This chain joins TRBV11-3 and TRBJ2-2, with D tentatively TRBD2 (6 bases). Per the germline V gene, CDR1 is SGHNT and CDR2 is YENEEA. The CDR3 spans 14 residues. V lost 4 bases and J 4 bases, leaving 10 bases between the germline ends. The CDR3 sequence is CASSSEGSTGELFF. The CDR3 DNA is TGTGCCAGCAGCTCGGAGGGTAGCACCGGGGAGCTGTTTTTT.

CDR3 nucleotides: TGTGCCAGCATCCCTCGAGGGACAGGGAAAACGAATGAAGCTTTCTTT. Encoded protein: CASIPRGTGKTNEAFF. The gene calls are TRBV6-5 and TRBJ1-1; 9 bases map to TRBD1. CDR3 size: 16 residues. Germline trimming cut 7 bases from V and 7 bases from J; bases unmatched to any gene: 16. Looked up from germline, CDR1 is MNHEY and CDR2 is SVGAGI.

This clonotype was counted once. The chain is built from TRBV24-1 and TRBJ2-7, with unresolved D. V was clipped by 9 bases and J by 3 bases, with 11 bases between them. This CDR3 spans 12 amino acids. CDR1 is KGHDR and CDR2 is SFDVKD in the germline V gene. The CDR3 loop reads CATLSEIYEQYF. The CDR3 DNA reads TGTGCCACCCTCTCAGAAATCTACGAGCAGTACTTC.

The J gene is TRBJ1-2, the V gene TRBV18, with TRBD1 as a possible D gene (5 bases). Between the trimmed V and J ends, which lost 3 bases and 9 bases, there was a span of 14 bases. Germline CDR1 and CDR2: KGHSH and LQKENI. The CDR3 runs 13 residues. CDR3 sequence: CASSPKEGTRYTF. The CDR3 DNA reads TGTGCCAGCTCACCGAAAGAGGGGACTCGCTACACCTTC.

This clonotype was seen only a few times. The rearrangement joins TRBV11-2 to TRBJ2-3; D call uncertain. The ends were cut back, 5 bases at V and 9 bases at J, with 24 bases in the middle. This CDR3 contains 16 residues. From germline, CDR1 is SGHAT and CDR2 FQNNGV. Here the CDR3 reads CASSGRNSEVQITQYF. CDR3 sequence (DNA): TGTGCCAGCAGCGGACGGAACTCCGAGGTCCAGATAACGCAGTATTTT.

Points on this clonotype: One end of the junction varies from germline; a read error may be responsible. The genes are TRBV6-2 or TRBV6-3 and TRBJ1-1, with D uncertain. The CDR3 contains 13 residues. Germline V gives CDR1 MNHEY, CDR2 SVGEGT. As DNA, the CDR3 is TGTGCCAGCAGCCCCGCAGTGAACACTGAAGTTTTCTTT. Its translation: CASSPAVNTEVFF.

This clonotype was observed a single time. This sequence joins TRBV27 and TRBJ1-2; 8 positions agree with TRBD1. The V gene end was trimmed by 0 bases and the J gene end by 8 bases; junction bases not matched to a gene: 2. CDR1 MNHEY and CDR2 SMNVEV come from the germline V gene (reference sequence). The CDR3 spans 13 residues. The CDR3 nucleotides read TGTGCCAGCAGTTTATCGGACAGGGTGGGCTACACCTTC. Protein sequence: CASSLSDRVGYTF.

This clonotype was picked up one time. This sequence joins TRBV28 and TRBJ2-1; D possibly corresponds to TRBD1 (7 bases). The germline V gene has CDR1 MDHEN and CDR2 SYDVKM. V gave up 4 bases and J gave up 10 bases, with 17 bases separating them. The CDR3 consists of 14 residues. CDR3 sequence reads: CASSYISGGTEQFF. The CDR3 DNA sequence: TGTGCCAGCAGTTATATCTCAGGGGGGACAGAGCAGTTCTTC.

The chain uses TRBV7-8 and TRBJ2-5; TRBD2 agrees at 10 bases. This CDR3 comprises 17 residues. With 0 bases clipped from V and 1 base from J, the junction kept 5 bases outside the gene matches. The germline CDR1 and CDR2 sequences are SGHVS and FQNEAQ. The CDR3 bases are TGTGCCAGCAGCTTAGCCCGGACTAGCGGACTCCAAGAGACCCAGTACTTC. It yields the protein CASSLARTSGLQETQYF.

V is TRBV4-3 and J is TRBJ2-3; TRBD2 agrees at 8 bases. After removal of 1 base from V and 7 bases from J, the junction contained 4 bases not matched to a gene. The CDR3 spans 14 residues. Germline CDR1 and CDR2: LGHNA and YSLEER. The CDR3 DNA follows: TGCGCCAGCAGCCAAGCGGGGGGGCCAAATACGCAGTATTTT. Residues: CASSQAGGPNTQYF.

The J gene is TRBJ2-6, the V gene TRBV20-1; D may be TRBD1 or TRBD2 (5 bases each). The V end was cut by 6 bases, the J end by 0 bases, with 21 bases between. This CDR3 contains 18 residues. CDR1 and CDR2 (germline): DFQATT, SNEGSKA (reference sequence). CDR3 sequence (DNA): TGCAGTGCCAAGGAGGCAGGGCCCCTTTACTCTGGGGCCAACGTCCTGACTTTC. Encoded protein: CSAKEAGPLYSGANVLTF.

The table lists this clonotype with many counts. The J gene is TRBJ2-5, the V gene TRBV29-1, with a tentative D call TRBD2 (7 bases). Per the germline V gene, CDR1 is SQVTM and CDR2 is ANQGSEA. This CDR3 has 12 amino acids. The V and J ends lost 2 bases and 5 bases respectively, with 9 bases between them. The CDR3 region has the DNA TGCAGCGTTGAATGGGGGGGCGAGACCCAGTACTTC. Protein sequence: CSVEWGGETQYF.

Remarks on this clonotype: The junction departs from germline at one end; a sequencing error may be responsible. The chain uses TRBV29-1 and TRBJ2-5, with 7 bases aligning to TRBD1. CDR3 length equals 12 residues. Per germline, CDR1 SQVTM and CDR2 ANQGSEA. The CDR3 region has the DNA TGCAGCGCTAGGGACAGTTCGGAGACCCTGTACTTC. This gives the protein CSARDSSETLYF.

This clonotype was detected only a few times. This chain uses TRBV20-1 with TRBJ2-5, with D possibly being TRBD1 (6 bases). Germline V gene sequence: CDR1 DFQATT, CDR2 SNEGSKA (reference sequence). The germline V and J ends were trimmed by 5 bases and 3 bases, with 10 bases remaining between them. The CDR3 is 12 amino acids. This CDR3 reads CSAQDRKETQYF. The CDR3 region has the DNA TGCAGTGCTCAGGACAGAAAAGAGACCCAGTACTTC.

V gene TRBV20-1 combines with J gene TRBJ2-4; 12 bases map to TRBD2. The J call may not be correct, given that the DNA end is closer to TRBJ2-7. Per the germline V gene, CDR1 is DFQATT and CDR2 is SNEGSKA (reference sequence). There are 17 residues in the CDR3. The CDR3 sequence: CSAWDRTKTSGGYEQYF. CDR3 DNA sequence: TGCAGTGCTTGGGATCGGACCAAGACTAGCGGGGGCTACGAGCAGTACTTC.